This record covers a single TCR beta chain. This entry belongs to a study of blood T cell repertoires in COVID-19. Study overall: The United States, Italy and Spain provided the acute and convalescent COVID-19 samples. Nucleic acid was either cDNA or gDNA, and it came from T cells, B-cell-depleted T cells, or PBMCs.

In the original analysis: Nucleated cell counts were estimated from reference gene primer amplification. Profiling relied on immunoSEQ multiplex PCR, and the TCRdb table lists in-frame clones only, not all of them. The DNA gave D and trimming, while V, J and clone size come from that table. The table lists under 200,000 clones, roughly 80% of them singletons. The receptor comes from a man between 60 and 75 years old with acute or convalescent COVID-19. Sample: peripheral blood.

The DNA of the CDR3 is TGTGCCATCAGCCAGGGCAGTGGCTACACCTTC. Protein product: CAISQGSGYTF. The chain links TRBV10-3 to TRBJ1-2, with D maybe TRBD1 (5 bases). In germline, CDR1 is ENHRY, CDR2 SYGVKD. The CDR3 sequence is 11 residues long. The germline V and J ends were trimmed by 6 bases and 7 bases, with 9 bases remaining between them.